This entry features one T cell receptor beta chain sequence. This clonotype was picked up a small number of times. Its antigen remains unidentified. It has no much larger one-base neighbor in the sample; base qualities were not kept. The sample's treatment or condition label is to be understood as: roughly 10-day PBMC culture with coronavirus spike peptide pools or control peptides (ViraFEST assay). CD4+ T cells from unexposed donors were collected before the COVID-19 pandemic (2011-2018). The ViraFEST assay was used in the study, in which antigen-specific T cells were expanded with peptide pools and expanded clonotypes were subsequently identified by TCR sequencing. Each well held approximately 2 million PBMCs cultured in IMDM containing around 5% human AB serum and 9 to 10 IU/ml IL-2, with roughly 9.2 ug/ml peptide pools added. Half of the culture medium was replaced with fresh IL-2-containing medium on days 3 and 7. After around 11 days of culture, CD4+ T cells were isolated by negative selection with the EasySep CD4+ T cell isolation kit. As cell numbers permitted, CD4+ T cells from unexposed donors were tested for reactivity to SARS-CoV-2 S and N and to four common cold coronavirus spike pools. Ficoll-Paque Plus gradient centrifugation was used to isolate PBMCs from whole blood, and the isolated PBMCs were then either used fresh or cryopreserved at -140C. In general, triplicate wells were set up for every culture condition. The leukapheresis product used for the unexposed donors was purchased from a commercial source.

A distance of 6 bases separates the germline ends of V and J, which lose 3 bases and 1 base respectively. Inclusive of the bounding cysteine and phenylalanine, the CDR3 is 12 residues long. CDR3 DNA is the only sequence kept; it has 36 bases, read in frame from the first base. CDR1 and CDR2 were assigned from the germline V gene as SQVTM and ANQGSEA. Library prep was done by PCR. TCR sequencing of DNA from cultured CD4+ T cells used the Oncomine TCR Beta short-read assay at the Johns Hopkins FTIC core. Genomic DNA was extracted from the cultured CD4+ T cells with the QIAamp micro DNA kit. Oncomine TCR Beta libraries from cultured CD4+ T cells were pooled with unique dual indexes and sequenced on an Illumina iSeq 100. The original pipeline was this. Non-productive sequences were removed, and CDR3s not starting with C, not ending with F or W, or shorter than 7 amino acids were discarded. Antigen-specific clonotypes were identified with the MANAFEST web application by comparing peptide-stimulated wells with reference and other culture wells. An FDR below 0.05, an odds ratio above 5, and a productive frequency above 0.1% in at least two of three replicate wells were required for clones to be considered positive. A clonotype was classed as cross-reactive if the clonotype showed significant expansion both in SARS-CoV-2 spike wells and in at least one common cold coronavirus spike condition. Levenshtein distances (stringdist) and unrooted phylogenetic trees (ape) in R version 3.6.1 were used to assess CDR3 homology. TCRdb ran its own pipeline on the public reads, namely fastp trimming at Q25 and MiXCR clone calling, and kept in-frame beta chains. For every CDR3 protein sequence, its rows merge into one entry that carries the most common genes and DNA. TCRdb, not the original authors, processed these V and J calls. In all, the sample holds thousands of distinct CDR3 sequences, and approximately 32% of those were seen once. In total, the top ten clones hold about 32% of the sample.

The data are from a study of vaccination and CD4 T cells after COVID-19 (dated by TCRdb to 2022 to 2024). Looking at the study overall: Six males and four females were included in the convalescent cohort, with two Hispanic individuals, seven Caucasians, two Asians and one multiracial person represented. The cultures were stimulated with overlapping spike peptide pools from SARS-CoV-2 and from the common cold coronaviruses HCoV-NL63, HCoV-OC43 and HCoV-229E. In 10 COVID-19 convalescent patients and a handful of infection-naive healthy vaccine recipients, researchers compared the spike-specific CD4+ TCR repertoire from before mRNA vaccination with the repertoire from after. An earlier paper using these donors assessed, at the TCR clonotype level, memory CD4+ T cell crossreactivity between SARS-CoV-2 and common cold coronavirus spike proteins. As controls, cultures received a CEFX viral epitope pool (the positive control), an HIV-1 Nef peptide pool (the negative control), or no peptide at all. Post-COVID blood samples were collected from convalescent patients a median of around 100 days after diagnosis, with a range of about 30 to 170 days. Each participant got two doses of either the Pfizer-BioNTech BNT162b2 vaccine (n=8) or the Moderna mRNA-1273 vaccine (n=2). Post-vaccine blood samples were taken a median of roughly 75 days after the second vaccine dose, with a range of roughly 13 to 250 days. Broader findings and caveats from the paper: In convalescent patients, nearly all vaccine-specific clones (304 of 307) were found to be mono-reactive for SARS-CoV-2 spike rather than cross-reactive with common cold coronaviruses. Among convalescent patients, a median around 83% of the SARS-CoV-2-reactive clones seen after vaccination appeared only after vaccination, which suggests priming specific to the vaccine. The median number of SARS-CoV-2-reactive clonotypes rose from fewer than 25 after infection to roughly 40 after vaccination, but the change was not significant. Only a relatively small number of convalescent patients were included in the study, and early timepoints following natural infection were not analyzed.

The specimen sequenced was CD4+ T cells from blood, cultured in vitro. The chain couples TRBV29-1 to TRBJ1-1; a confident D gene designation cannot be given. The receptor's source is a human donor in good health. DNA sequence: TGCAGCGTTGATAGATCGAACACTGAAGCTTTCTTT. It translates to CSVDRSNTEAFF.